The next 27 T cell receptor beta chains were all read from a single sample in a study of tumor and adjacent non-tumor tissue in lung cancer. The library came from three nested PCR rounds adapted from ARM-PCR protocols. TCRdb processed the multiplex PCR reads anew with MiXCR; each CDR3 protein has one entry. The data hold roughly 81,000 distinct CDR3 sequences, with approximately 68% observed a single time. RNA was extracted from bulk tissue without any cell sorting. Sample: lung tumor tissue. The receptors were gathered from a woman in her 70s with non-small cell lung cancer.

This clonotype appeared a few times. A read error is possible here, since a much larger clone lies one base away. The rearrangement uses TRBV20-1 and TRBJ2-7; either TRBD1 or TRBD2 may fit D (6 bases each). V lost 3 bases, J lost 13 bases, and 16 bases lay in between. There are 11 residues in the CDR3. Germline-derived CDR1 and CDR2 are DFQATT and SNEGSKA (reference sequence). This chain's CDR3 is CSASPGAGHYF. As DNA, the CDR3 is TGCAGTGCTAGCCCAGGGGCGGGGCACTACTTC.

This chain joins TRBV29-1 and TRBJ2-1; no clear D gene. The J call is in doubt because the DNA end fits TRBJ2-7 better. The CDR3 loop spans 13 amino acids. Germline CDR1 SQVTM, CDR2 ANQGSEA. CDR3 residues: CSIKIVGLNEQYF. The CDR3 nucleotides are TGCAGCATTAAGATAGTGGGTTTGAATGAGCAGTACTTC.

For this clonotype: An end of the junction does not agree with germline; a read error may underlie this. This chain uses TRBV6-5 with TRBJ1-1; D gene uncertain. CDR1 MNHEY and CDR2 SVGAGI come from the germline V gene. The CDR3 extends over 14 amino acids. The DNA for the CDR3 is TGTACCAGCAGTTGCTCGATTGCCTACACTGAAGCTTTCTTT. The encoded protein is CTSSCSIAYTEAFF.

This clonotype came up many times. The chain carries TRBV20-1 and TRBJ2-7; 10 bases fit TRBD2. The CDR3 has 14 residues. CDR1 DFQATT and CDR2 SNEGSKA come from the germline V gene (reference sequence). V trimming: 3 bases; J trimming: 1 base; junction bases outside the gene matches: 3. The CDR3 nucleotides read TGCAGTGCTAGTCTAGCGGGAGAATCCTACGAGCAGTACTTC. It codes for CSASLAGESYEQYF.

As concerns this clonotype: Without the conserved terminal phenylalanine or tryptophan, this CDR3 likely stems from a read error. No DNA is shown, since the ends of the CDR3 on it are uncertain; the CDR3 is the one TCRdb lists. CDR3 protein: CASSLGNEQFL. The genes are TRBV5-1 and TRBJ2-1. Counting both end residues, the CDR3 totals 11 amino acids. Germline CDR1 SGHRS, CDR2 YFSETQ.

With regard to this clonotype: A much larger clone sits a single nucleotide away, making a read error possible. The gene calls are TRBV14 and TRBJ1-2; 8 bases map to TRBD1. The germline CDR1 and CDR2 sequences are SGHDN and FVKESK. This CDR3 has 15 amino acids. CDR3 DNA sequence: TGTGTCAGCAGCCAAGGACAGGGAATTCTATATGGCTACACCTTC. Protein product: CVSSQGQGILYGYTF.

This clonotype has just a few counts. This rearrangement joins TRBV12-3 or TRBV12-4 to TRBJ1-4; perhaps TRBD1 as D (5 bases). The CDR3 has 16 amino acids. V was pared by 9 bases and J by 7 bases, with 24 bases between. The CDR3 DNA reads as TGTGCCAGTAGTCAGAAACGGGGCCGCTCCTCTGAAAAACTGTTTTTT. Amino acids: CASSQKRGRSSEKLFF.

As regards this clonotype: A read error may be the cause here, since a much bigger clone is one base away. The V call is TRBV5-5, the J call TRBJ2-2, with a weak D call TRBD2 (5 bases). V was pared by 4 bases and J by 5 bases, with 24 bases between. The CDR3 is 18 amino acids. Germline V gene lookup returns CDR1 SGHKS and CDR2 YYEKEE (reference sequence). The CDR3: CASSPSVLVEVGTGELFF. The CDR3 DNA is TGTGCCAGCAGCCCAAGTGTTCTAGTGGAGGTGGGGACCGGGGAGCTGTTTTTT.

In the case of this clonotype: An end of the junction does not agree with germline; a read error may underlie this. The genes are TRBV4-1 and TRBJ1-2, with D tentatively TRBD1 (5 bases). This CDR3 region has 15 residues. The V gene's germline CDR1 is MGHRA and CDR2 YSYEKL. The CDR3 region is CASSQRGRMSYGYSF. The CDR3 coding sequence is TGCGCCAGCAGCCAACGGGGACGGATGAGCTATGGCTACAGCTTC.

On this clonotype: A much larger clone sits a single nucleotide away, making a read error possible. The chain is built from TRBV20-1 and TRBJ2-7, with a weak D call TRBD1 (6 bases). V lost 0 bases, J lost 9 bases, and 15 bases lay in between. The CDR3 contains 13 residues. Germline CDR1 reads DFQATT; CDR2 reads SNEGSKA (reference sequence). This CDR3 is CSARDFQGFVQYF. CDR3 DNA sequence: TGCAGTGCTAGAGATTTTCAGGGGTTTGTGCAGTACTTC.

Only a few counts were recorded for this clonotype. The chain couples TRBV19 to TRBJ1-1, with 10 bases aligning to TRBD1. V dropped 10 bases and J dropped 5; count of bases not matched to a gene: 7. The CDR3 contains 13 residues. Germline V lookup: CDR1 LNHDA, CDR2 SQIVND (reference sequence). CDR3 loop: CATEDRGRTEAFF. CDR3 nucleotides: TGTGCCACCGAGGACAGGGGGAGGACTGAAGCTTTCTTT.

The V and J genes are TRBV6-1 and TRBJ1-5; D is undetermined. Germline assignment: CDR1 MNHNS and CDR2 SASEGT. V shed 0 bases and J shed 5 bases, with 14 bases lying between them. CDR3 length: 16 residues. CDR3 in DNA: TGTGCCAGCAGTGAAGCCAGTACAACGGTGGATCAGCCCCAGCATTTT. This sequence encodes CASSEASTTVDQPQHF.

A word on this clonotype: A junction end diverges from the germline sequence, so it may reflect a read error. This chain connects TRBV12-3 or TRBV12-4 to TRBJ2-1; D is possibly TRBD2 (6 bases). The length of the CDR3 is 15 residues. CDR3 residues: CASSVFAGPYNGQFF. The DNA of the CDR3 is TGTGCAAGCAGTGTGTTCGCGGGGCCCTACAATGGGCAGTTCTTC.

Of note for this clonotype: A junction boundary mismatches the germline segment, possibly from a read error. This sequence joins TRBV11-1 and TRBJ2-1; no reliable D call. Germline CDR1 and CDR2: SGHAT and FQDESV (reference sequence). The CDR3 consists of 12 residues. In DNA form, the CDR3 reads TGTGCCAGCAGCTTACTAAGAGCCACGCCACGGTTC. Translation: CASSLLRATPRF. Complete variable domain (other parts from reference TRBV11-1 and TRBJ2-1): EAEVAQSPRYKITEKSQAVAFWCDPISGHATLYWYRQILGQGPELLVQFQDESVVDDSQLPKDRFSAERLKGVDSTLKIQPAELGDSAMYLCASSLLRATPRFGPGTRLTVL.

This clonotype was counted many times. This chain uses TRBV29-1 with TRBJ2-1; D not certain. CDR1 and CDR2 from the germline V gene are SQVTM and ANQGSEA. V shed 5 bases and J shed 2 bases, with 10 bases lying between them. The CDR3 totals 13 residues. CDR3 DNA: TGCAGCGTTCGCTGGGTCACCTACAATGAGCAGTTCTTC. It codes for CSVRWVTYNEQFF.

As for this clonotype: The junction differs from germline at one of its ends, possibly a read error. The gene calls are TRBV6-5 and TRBJ1-2; D gene ambiguous. Germline V gene lookup returns CDR1 MNHEY and CDR2 SVGAGI. The length of the CDR3 is 15 residues. Here the CDR3 reads CASSYSSPLSNGYIF. In DNA form, the CDR3 reads TGTGCCAGCAGTTACTCGAGTCCTCTTTCTAATGGCTACATCTTC.

As concerns this clonotype: Given a much more abundant clone one base away, this may be a read error. The rearrangement joins TRBV5-1 to TRBJ2-5; 7 nucleotides line up with TRBD1. The V gene's germline CDR1 is SGHRS and CDR2 YFSETQ. The CDR3 has 14 residues. CDR3 nucleotides: TGCGCCAGCAGTTACCGGGACAGACAAGAGATCCAGTACTTC. As protein: CASSYRDRQEIQYF.

As concerns this clonotype: Sequence at one end of the junction differs from germline and may be a read error. V is TRBV5-5 and J is TRBJ2-1; TRBD2 is a possible D gene (5 bases). The CDR3 totals 16 residues. Germline loops: CDR1 SGHKS, CDR2 YYEKEE (reference sequence). CDR3 sequence: CVSSLGTSLLYNKQFF. For the CDR3, the DNA is TGTGTCAGCAGCTTGGGTACTAGTCTCCTCTACAATAAGCAGTTCTTC. The full variable domain, its missing parts supplied by reference TRBV5-5 and TRBJ2-1, is DAGVTQSPTHLIKTRGQQVTLRCSPISGHKSVSWYQQVLGQGPQFIFQYYEKEERGRGNFPDRFSARQFPNYSSELNVNALLLGDSALYLCVSSLGTSLLYNKQFFGPGTRLTVL.

This clonotype was detected only once. One junction end disagrees with the germline gene, perhaps due to a read error. The chain carries TRBV6-5 and TRBJ1-1, with 7 bases fitting TRBD1. Germline V gene lookup returns CDR1 MNHEY and CDR2 SVGAGI. CDR3 length equals 15 residues. The CDR3: CVSRQKRGLNTEAFF. DNA of the CDR3: TGTGTCAGCAGGCAGAAGAGGGGGCTGAACACTGAAGCTTTCTTT.

In its sample, this clonotype was seen many times. No conserved phenylalanine or tryptophan is present at the end of the CDR3, so a read error is the likely explanation. V usage is TRBV10-3 and J usage is TRBJ2-1; D possibly matches TRBD1 or TRBD2 (6 bases each). This CDR3 has 15 residues. The germline CDR1 and CDR2 sequences are ENHRY and SYGVKD. With 4 bases removed from V and 7 bases from J, the gap between germline ends came to 17 bases. In DNA form, the CDR3 reads TGTGCCATCAGTGGGGGGGACATACAGGGTAATGAGCAGTTCCTC. Translated, it gives CAISGGDIQGNEQFL.

With regard to this clonotype: One end of the junction is discordant with germline, which a read error may explain. V gene TRBV6-1 combines with J gene TRBJ2-3; the D is unclear. Germline CDR1 reads MNHNS; CDR2 reads SASEGT. CDR3 length equals 13 residues. The CDR3 spells CAGSEESPDTPYF. CDR3 bases: TGTGCCGGCAGTGAAGAGTCCCCAGATACGCCGTATTTT.

V usage is TRBV5-5 and J usage is TRBJ2-2; D unresolved. The CDR3 contains 15 residues. The germline V gene encodes CDR1 SGHKS and CDR2 YYEKEE (reference sequence). Trimming took 1 base from V and 1 from J, leaving 8 bases between them. CDR3 residues: CASSLRIGNTGELFF. CDR3 DNA: TGTGCCAGCAGCTTGAGAATAGGGAACACCGGGGAGCTGTTTTTT. The variable domain in full, completed from reference TRBV5-5 and TRBJ2-2, reads DAGVTQSPTHLIKTRGQQVTLRCSPISGHKSVSWYQQVLGQGPQFIFQYYEKEERGRGNFPDRFSARQFPNYSSELNVNALLLGDSALYLCASSLRIGNTGELFFGEGSRLTVL.

About this clonotype itself: The junction shows a germline mismatch at one end, possibly a read error. The CDR3 loop is CAGSQAGTPYNEQFF. The CDR3 DNA sequence: TGCGCCGGCAGTCAAGCCGGGACACCCTACAATGAGCAGTTCTTC. The V and J genes are TRBV4-1 and TRBJ2-1, with a weak D call TRBD1 (6 bases). CDR1 MGHRA and CDR2 YSYEKL come from the germline V gene. CDR3 length: 15 amino acids.

This clonotype was seen a single time. The CDR3 does not close with the conserved phenylalanine or tryptophan, likely indicating a read error. Because the CDR3's place on the DNA is in doubt, the DNA is left out and the CDR3 is given as listed by TCRdb. The chain employs TRBV4-1 and TRBJ1-1; TRBD1, the table's D call, lacks a check against the DNA. The CDR3 extends over 14 residues, inclusive of both ends. CDR1 is MGHRA and CDR2 is YSYEKL in the germline V gene. The chain's CDR3 is CTSSHRTENTETFY.

On this clonotype itself: A read error may explain this, as a much larger clone is one base away. CDR3 nucleotide sequence: TGCAGTGCTAGCTGGACTAGCGGGAGTGCCGAGACCCAGTACTTC. Residues: CSASWTSGSAETQYF. The chain joins TRBV20-1 to TRBJ2-5, with 13 bases aligning to TRBD2. Germline CDR1 is DFQATT and CDR2 is SNEGSKA (reference sequence). The CDR3 totals 15 residues. Germline trimming cut 3 bases from V and 5 bases from J; bases unmatched to any gene: 6.

This clonotype was detected ten times or more. The V gene is TRBV7-9, the J gene TRBJ2-7; 7 bases are shared with TRBD2. Germline trimming cut 2 bases from V and 7 bases from J; bases unmatched to any gene: 17. The CDR3 extends over 17 amino acids. CDR1 is SEHNR and CDR2 is FQNEAQ in the germline V gene (reference sequence). As DNA, the CDR3 is TGTGCCAGCAGCTTACATTCTGCGGGAGAGCCCCTCAGGGAGCAGTACTTC. Protein sequence: CASSLHSAGEPLREQYF.

This clonotype was detected only a few times. Here the CDR3 omits its conserved ending phenylalanine or tryptophan, so a read error is the likely source. V usage is TRBV11-1 and J usage is TRBJ1-2; D ambiguous. The CDR3 has 14 residues. Germline V gives CDR1 SGHAT, CDR2 FQDESV (reference sequence). The CDR3 loop is CASSHSGVGYGYTS. In nucleotides, the CDR3 is TGTGCCAGCAGTCATTCGGGAGTTGGCTATGGTTACACCTCA.